These 30 T cell receptor beta chains came from one sample sequenced in a study of blood T cells in healthy people across ages. With a J-beta primer mix and a sample-barcoded 5' primer, a second PCR ran roughly 6 to 11 cycles. TCRdb re-called the 5' RACE reads through MiXCR, storing one row per CDR3 protein. The sample contains around 1,700,000 distinct CDR3 sequences, roughly 28% of which appear only once. Sequencing used blood. Receptor source: a woman younger than 45 in good health.

The CDR3 is CASSQDSAGFIRGYTF. CDR3 DNA sequence: TGCGCCAGCAGCCAAGATTCCGCAGGGTTCATTCGGGGCTACACCTTC. The gene calls are TRBV4-3 and TRBJ1-2; perhaps TRBD1 as D (5 bases). Germline V lookup: CDR1 LGHNA, CDR2 YSLEER. CDR3 length: 16 amino acids. V was pared by 0 bases and J by 8 bases, with 19 bases between.

V usage is TRBV10-3 and J usage is TRBJ2-2, with TRBD2 matching over 9 bases. Trimming removed 8 bases from V and 9 bases from J; junction bases left unmatched: 10. CDR1 is ENHRY, CDR2 SYGVKD, per germline. The CDR3 has 14 residues. The CDR3 region is CAISPSGGPRELFF. Written as DNA, the CDR3 is TGTGCCATCTCCCCCAGCGGGGGGCCCAGGGAGCTGTTTTTT.

The rearrangement links TRBV28 to TRBJ2-3; 10 bases are a match to TRBD1. With 4 bases clipped from V and 2 bases from J, the junction kept 12 bases outside the gene matches. There are 18 residues in the CDR3. Germline V lookup: CDR1 MDHEN, CDR2 SYDVKM. The CDR3 sequence is CASSSPSDRGEHTDTQYF. As DNA, the CDR3 is TGTGCCAGCAGTTCGCCATCGGACAGGGGGGAGCACACAGATACGCAGTATTTT.

The chain has TRBV27 and TRBJ2-7; no clear D gene. CDR3 length equals 12 residues. Germline CDR1 MNHEY, CDR2 SMNVEV (reference sequence). V was cut by 7 bases and J by 7 bases, with 14 bases left in between. The CDR3 protein is CASNSDGREQYF. The CDR3 nucleotides are TGTGCCAGCAACTCCGATGGGCGGGAGCAGTACTTC.

This clonotype was recorded a few times. This rearrangement joins TRBV7-9 to TRBJ2-4; 11 nucleotides align to TRBD1. The DNA end is more similar to TRBJ2-7, so the J call may be wrong. Germline CDR1 and CDR2: SEHNR and FQNEAQ (reference sequence). The CDR3 length is 15 residues. The CDR3 here is CASSPGQGVMYEQYF. CDR3 nucleotide sequence: TGTGCCAGCAGCCCGGGACAGGGGGTTATGTACGAGCAGTACTTC.

This clonotype came up a few times. The V call is TRBV5-1, the J call TRBJ1-2, with D hard to call. The germline V gene encodes CDR1 SGHRS and CDR2 YFSETQ. Trimming pared 2 bases from V and 3 bases from J, leaving 11 bases between. This CDR3 comprises 14 residues. CDR3 sequence reads: CASSFYRRDYGYTF. DNA for the CDR3: TGCGCCAGCAGCTTCTACCGCCGGGACTATGGCTACACCTTC.

The genes are TRBV29-1 and TRBJ2-1, with 11 bases fitting TRBD2. Germline CDR1 reads SQVTM; CDR2 reads ANQGSEA. V dropped 1 base and J dropped 7; count of bases not matched to a gene: 3. CDR3 length equals 14 residues. CDR3 coding DNA: TGCAGCGTTGAAGGGTCTAGCGGGAGGAATGAGCAGTTCTTC. Its translation: CSVEGSSGRNEQFF.

This clonotype has a count of ten or more. J is TRBJ2-3 and V is TRBV29-1; D remains unclear. This CDR3 spans 14 amino acids. Between the trimmed V and J ends, which lost 4 bases and 5 bases, there was a span of 16 bases. Germline CDR1 SQVTM, CDR2 ANQGSEA. The CDR3 bases are TGCAGCGTTGTCCCCCAGCCCCGGGTAGATACGCAGTATTTT. Residues: CSVVPQPRVDTQYF.

The chain links TRBV7-9 to TRBJ1-2, with D hard to call. Trimming cost V 2 bases and J 8 bases, with 9 bases left between them. The CDR3 spans 12 residues. The germline V gene has CDR1 SEHNR and CDR2 FQNEAQ (reference sequence). The CDR3 reads CASSLSPGGYTF. DNA for the CDR3: TGTGCCAGCAGCTTATCCCCAGGCGGCTACACCTTC. Together with reference TRBV7-9 and TRBJ1-2, the CDR3 gives the full variable domain: DTGVSQNPRHKITKRGQNVTFRCDPISEHNRLYWYRQTLGQGPEFLTYFQNEAQLEKSRLLSDRFSAERPKGSFSTLEIQRTEQGDSAMYLCASSLSPGGYTFGSGTRLTVV.

The chain combines TRBV7-2 with TRBJ1-2; no clear D gene. Per the germline V gene, CDR1 is SGHTA and CDR2 is FQGNSA. V was pared by 5 bases and J by 8 bases, with 21 bases between. This CDR3 has 15 residues. CDR3 amino acids: CASSPPRRPRRGYTF. The CDR3 DNA is TGTGCCAGCAGCCCCCCGAGACGTCCGCGGCGGGGCTACACCTTC.

This clonotype was found a few times. The rearrangement joins TRBV10-3 to TRBJ2-7; possibly TRBD2 for D (5 bases). This CDR3 is built from 12 residues. V was cut by 11 bases and J by 6 bases, with 17 bases left in between. Germline lookup yields CDR1 ENHRY and CDR2 SYGVKD. DNA for the CDR3: TGTGCCTCCGGGGTGGGAAGGCTCGAGCAGTACTTC. This encodes CASGVGRLEQYF.

This rearrangement joins TRBV30 to TRBJ1-4, with D hard to call. Trimming stripped 2 bases from V and 0 bases from J, with 10 bases between. The CDR3 length is 15 residues. Per germline, CDR1 GTSNPN and CDR2 SVGIG (reference sequence). In DNA form, the CDR3 reads TGTGCCTGGAGTCCCTTATCCGCAACTAATGAAAAACTGTTTTTT. Protein product: CAWSPLSATNEKLFF. Supplemented by reference TRBV30 and TRBJ1-4, the full variable domain reads SQTIHQWPATLVQPVGSPLSLECTVEGTSNPNLYWYRQAAGRGLQLLFYSVGIGQISSEVPQNLSASRPQDRQFILSSKKLLLSDSGFYLCAWSPLSATNEKLFFGSGTQLSVL.

This clonotype turned up a few times. This rearrangement joins TRBV7-9 to TRBJ2-1, with 9 positions matching TRBD1. Trimming cost V 10 bases and J 7 bases; bases outside gene matches: 11. CDR1 and CDR2 (germline): SEHNR, FQNEAQ (reference sequence). There are 14 residues in the CDR3. CDR3 nucleotides: TGTGCCACGGGTCGGGACAGGGTTCCGAATGAGCAGTTCTTC. The encoded protein is CATGRDRVPNEQFF. Full variable domain (remainder filled in from reference TRBV7-9 and TRBJ2-1): DTGVSQNPRHKITKRGQNVTFRCDPISEHNRLYWYRQTLGQGPEFLTYFQNEAQLEKSRLLSDRFSAERPKGSFSTLEIQRTEQGDSAMYLCATGRDRVPNEQFFGPGTRLTVL.

The table lists this clonotype with many counts. V gene TRBV11-2 combines with J gene TRBJ2-4; the D gene is possibly TRBD1 (6 bases). Near its end, the DNA agrees better with TRBJ2-7, so the J call may be wrong. CDR1 is SGHAT, CDR2 FQNNGV, per germline. This CDR3 contains 15 residues. CDR3 protein: CASSVHTAGDVEQYF. The CDR3 bases are TGTGCCAGCAGCGTACATACCGCAGGGGACGTCGAGCAGTACTTC.

The chain joins TRBV3-1 to TRBJ1-1; D is unclear. Trimming left V 2 bases short and J 5 bases short, with 9 bases between. The CDR3 has 13 amino acids. The germline CDR1 and CDR2 sequences are LGHDT and YNNKEL (reference sequence). The CDR3 spells CASSQLTGTEAFF. CDR3 nucleotides: TGTGCCAGCAGCCAACTCACGGGGACTGAAGCTTTCTTT.

This clonotype showed up many times. CDR3 sequence reads: CASRAPSGTSYEQYF. Here the CDR3 DNA reads TGTGCCAGCAGAGCACCTAGCGGAACTTCCTACGAGCAGTACTTC. The J gene is TRBJ2-7, the V gene TRBV6-5; 7 bases agree with TRBD2. Germline CDR1 reads MNHEY; CDR2 reads SVGAGI. The CDR3 is made up of 15 amino acids. The J segment lost 1 base and the V segment lost 6 bases, leaving 9 bases of the junction unmatched.

This chain links TRBV6-5 with TRBJ2-7; tentative D call: TRBD1 (5 bases). This CDR3 has 12 amino acids. Trimming removed 6 bases from V and 7 bases from J, with 13 bases in between. Germline CDR1 is MNHEY and CDR2 is SVGAGI. The CDR3 loop is CASRATGGEQYF. CDR3 DNA: TGTGCCAGCAGAGCTACAGGTGGGGAGCAGTACTTC.

J is TRBJ2-1 and V is TRBV2, with TRBD2 matching over 8 bases. Germline CDR1 and CDR2: SNHLY and FYNNEI. The CDR3 sequence is 15 residues long. V was clipped by 1 base and J by 7 bases; unmatched bases: 6. In nucleotides, the CDR3 is TGTGCCAGCAGTGAAGGCCGGGGGGGCCGGAATGAGCAGTTCTTC. Translation: CASSEGRGGRNEQFF.

This chain uses TRBV18 with TRBJ2-6; a weak D match, TRBD1 (6 bases). V dropped 1 base and J dropped 2 bases, with 12 bases sitting between them. The CDR3 is made up of 17 amino acids. The germline CDR1 and CDR2 sequences are KGHSH and LQKENI. CDR3 sequence: CASSPQGVGTGANVLTF. The CDR3 nucleotides read TGTGCCAGCTCACCACAGGGGGTCGGAACTGGGGCCAACGTCCTGACTTTC.

CDR3 region: CASGVDGRRGYTF. The CDR3 DNA sequence: TGTGCCAGCGGCGTTGACGGGCGGAGGGGCTACACCTTC. The V gene is TRBV3-1, the J gene TRBJ1-2; D is unresolved. Germline CDR1 reads LGHDT; CDR2 reads YNNKEL (reference sequence). The CDR3 runs 13 residues. V was clipped by 8 bases and J by 8 bases, with 18 bases between them.

This clonotype has a handful of counts. V gene TRBV5-6 combines with J gene TRBJ1-5; D may be TRBD1 (5 bases). There are 15 residues in the CDR3. CDR1 is SGHDT, CDR2 YYEEEE, per germline. V was cut by 4 bases and J by 1 base, with 12 bases left in between. The CDR3 DNA is TGTGCCAGCAGCCCCGGGGGTTTCAGCAATCAGCCCCAGCATTTT. Residues: CASSPGGFSNQPQHF.

Remarks on this clonotype: Its ends do not fully match the called genes, so a read error is possible. J is TRBJ1-2 and V is TRBV12-3 or TRBV12-4; D unresolved. This CDR3 is 13 amino acids long. The CDR3 coding sequence is TGTGCCTGCAGTTCGGACGGTAACTATGGCTACACCTTC. Its translation: CACSSDGNYGYTF.

This rearrangement joins TRBV6-2 or TRBV6-3 to TRBJ2-6, with 8 bases matching TRBD2. CDR3 length equals 17 residues. Germline CDR1 MNHEY, CDR2 SVGEGT. The junction had 6 bases not matched to a gene; V was cut back by 5 bases and J by 0 bases. The chain's CDR3 is CASSQTRGGSGANVLTF. CDR3 nucleotides: TGTGCCAGCAGTCAAACTCGGGGGGGCTCTGGGGCCAACGTCCTGACTTTC.

In its sample, this clonotype was seen a few times. The rearrangement uses TRBV6-2 or TRBV6-3 and TRBJ2-4; D is unclear. There are 15 residues in the CDR3. Germline CDR1 and CDR2: MNHEY and SVGEGT. The V end lost 6 bases, the J end lost 13 bases, and 25 bases lay between the germline ends. DNA of the CDR3: TGTGCCAGCAGAACAAGGCGGTACTCCTACAATGAGCAGTACTTC. It codes for CASRTRRYSYNEQYF.

Regarding this clonotype: A much larger clonotype is one base distant, so this may be a read error. The genes are TRBV6-6 and TRBJ2-4; 7 positions agree with TRBD1. This CDR3 has 14 amino acids. CDR1 and CDR2 (germline): MNHNY, SVGAGI (reference sequence). J was trimmed by 13 bases and V by 4 bases; bases with no gene match: 13. The CDR3 region has the DNA TGTGCCAGCAGTTTGCCGGGACAGACTTACGGGCAGTACTTC. This gives the protein CASSLPGQTYGQYF.

The CDR3 region has the DNA TGCGCCAGCAGCTTGTCCGGTTGGGGCAGGGGATCCTACGAGCAGTACTTC. It is translated as CASSLSGWGRGSYEQYF. V gene TRBV5-1 combines with J gene TRBJ2-7, with D perhaps matching TRBD1 (6 bases). Trimming removed 1 base from V and 1 base from J, with 18 bases in between. Per the germline V gene, CDR1 is SGHRS and CDR2 is YFSETQ. The CDR3 sequence is 17 residues long.

CDR3 nucleotide sequence: TGCAGTGCCCCTAGGCAGAGGCGAGAGACCCAGTACTTC. Protein sequence: CSAPRQRRETQYF. V and J are TRBV20-1 and TRBJ2-5; D gene unclear. V lost 6 bases and J 4 bases, leaving 15 bases between the germline ends. The V gene's germline CDR1 is DFQATT and CDR2 SNEGSKA (reference sequence). The CDR3 spans 13 residues.

The chain links TRBV12-3 or TRBV12-4 to TRBJ2-3; the D gene is possibly TRBD1 (6 bases). Trimming stripped 6 bases from V and 1 base from J, with 14 bases between. The CDR3 contains 15 residues. The CDR3 loop reads CASSTVDRGTDTQYF. The DNA for the CDR3 is TGTGCCAGCAGCACCGTGGACAGAGGCACAGATACGCAGTATTTT.

This clonotype was observed a handful of times. The chain couples TRBV12-3 or TRBV12-4 to TRBJ1-4, with D possibly TRBD1 on 6 matching bases. Trimming pared 6 bases from V and 7 bases from J, leaving 15 bases between. The CDR3 runs to 14 residues. DNA of the CDR3: TGTGCCAGCAGCCGTGGGGGGCCGGCTGAAAAACTGTTTTTT. As protein: CASSRGGPAEKLFF.

The CDR3 bases are TGCAGTGCTAGAGATGCCCGGGGGACAGGGACAGATACGCAGTATTTT. Translation gives CSARDARGTGTDTQYF. This chain uses TRBV20-1 with TRBJ2-3; 9 nucleotides match TRBD1. Germline V gene sequence: CDR1 DFQATT, CDR2 SNEGSKA (reference sequence). The CDR3 is 16 residues long. V gave up 0 bases and J gave up 3 bases; unmatched junction bases: 7.